This is a list of T cell receptor beta chains from one sample in a study of T-cell reconstitution after alpha-beta-depleted transplantation in children. Each CDR3 protein gets one entry after TCRdb re-called the PCR reads with MiXCR. The data show approximately 640,000 distinct CDR3 sequences, roughly 15% seen once. Sequencing was performed on PBMCs from the stem cell graft donor, taken from the stem cell graft. The receptors shown here come from a human donor who donated a stem cell graft to a child with acute myeloid leukemia. Both conserved end residues are part of each CDR3. A D gene is named only where the DNA matches it firmly. A row's size may be missing; if present it is once, few, many or a size class.

TRBV24-1	once	NA	17	TRBJ2-3	TGTGCCACCAGTGATCCCCGCGCTTTGAGTAGCACAGATACGCAGTATTTT	CATSDPRALSSTDTQYF
TRBV6-5	many	TRBD1	16	TRBJ2-5	TGTGCCAGCAGTTTTCCCAGGGGGACCCAGGGAGAGACCCAGTACTTC	CASSFPRGTQGETQYF
TRBV7-7	once	NA	18	TRBJ1-5	TGTGCCAGCAGCTTAGTTTCCCGACGGGATCCTAAAGGGCAGCCCCAGCATTTT	CASSLVSRRDPKGQPQHF
TRBV12-3/TRBV12-4	NA	TRBD2	14	TRBJ2-7	TGTGCCAGCAGTTTGTCTAGCGGACCTCTAGAGCAGTACTTC	CASSLSSGPLEQYF
TRBV6-5	few	NA	15	TRBJ1-1	TGTGCCAGCAGTTACCGTCCAAGGCGGTCGGGCGGGGCTTTCTTT	CASSYRPRRSGGAFF
TRBV7-2	NA	NA	11	TRBJ2-7	TGTGCCAGAAGGTGGGACTACGAGCAGTACTTC	CARRWDYEQYF
TRBV9	many	TRBD1	15	TRBJ2-7	TGTGCCAGCAGCGAGGGCGGGACAGGGGACTACGAGCAGTACTTC	CASSEGGTGDYEQYF
TRBV10-3	many	TRBD1	14	TRBJ2-5	TGTGCCATCAGTGTCGGGACAGGGGAAGAGACCCAGTACTTC	CAISVGTGEETQYF
TRBV4-3	NA	NA	16	TRBJ2-1	TGCGCCAGCAGCCACCCAGTGGGAAACTCCTTCAATGAGCAGTTCTTC	CASSHPVGNSFNEQFF
TRBV7-9	NA	NA	15	TRBJ2-3	TGTGCCAGCAGCCCGGACTCCTGGAGAACAGATACGCAGTATTTT	CASSPDSWRTDTQYF
TRBV20-1	many	NA	15	TRBJ2-5	TGCAGTGCTAGAGATCCGGGACGGCCCGAAGAGACCCAGTACTTC	CSARDPGRPEETQYF
TRBV12-3/TRBV12-4	few	NA	16	TRBJ1-4	TGTGCCAGCAGCCGTTCCAGGGACGGCGCGGGGGAAAAACTGTTTTTT	CASSRSRDGAGEKLFF
TRBV11-1	few	NA	18	TRBJ2-1	TGTGCCAGCAGCCCCGGCCCCCTTTCTTCGAGCTCCTACAATGAGCAGTTCTTC	CASSPGPLSSSSYNEQFF
TRBV5-1	few	TRBD1	13	TRBJ1-1	TGCGCCAGCAGCGCCACAGGGGACACTGAAGCTTTCTTT	CASSATGDTEAFF
TRBV7-9	NA	TRBD2	16	TRBJ2-7	TGTGCCAGCAGCGAGTGGACTAGCGGGGGTAACTACGAGCAGTACTTC	CASSEWTSGGNYEQYF
TRBV5-6	few	NA	13	TRBJ2-7	TGTGCCAGCAGCCAAGGAGGGGGTGACGAGCAGTACTTC	CASSQGGGDEQYF
TRBV12-3/TRBV12-4	NA	NA	15	TRBJ2-5	TGTGCCAGCAGTTTAGGCCTGACGTACCAAGAGACCCAGTACTTC	CASSLGLTYQETQYF
TRBV20-1	NA	NA	14	TRBJ2-3	TGCAGTACTTCCAGGGACTCTAGCACAGATACGCAGTATTTT	CSTSRDSSTDTQYF
TRBV5-1	few	NA	16	TRBJ1-6	TGCGCCAGCGCTAGCGGGACCGGACTATATGATTCACCCCTCCACTTT	CASASGTGLYDSPLHF
TRBV4-2	NA	TRBD1	20	TRBJ1-1	TGTGCCAGCAGCCAAGATATATTCGGGCGGGACAGGGGGACGAACACTGAAGCTTTCTTT	CASSQDIFGRDRGTNTEAFF
TRBV6-5	many	NA	12	TRBJ1-1	TGTGCCAGCGGCGGGGTTTGGACTGAAGCTTTCTTT	CASGGVWTEAFF
TRBV25-1	many	NA	13	TRBJ2-1	TGTGCCAGCAGGCCTCCCGTCTACAATGAGCAGTTCTTC	CASRPPVYNEQFF
TRBV5-1	few	TRBD1	16	TRBJ2-1	TGCGCCAGCAGCTTGGCCGGGACAGAGAGCTACAATGAGCAGTTCTTC	CASSLAGTESYNEQFF
TRBV7-9	NA	TRBD1	15	TRBJ2-1	TGTGCCAGCAGCTTAGAGGGACAGGGAAGGATTGAGCAGTTCTTC	CASSLEGQGRIEQFF
TRBV12-3/TRBV12-4	many	NA	14	TRBJ1-1	TGTGCCAGCAGTTTAGTGGGGGTGAACACTGAAGCTTTCTTT	CASSLVGVNTEAFF
TRBV18	NA	TRBD2	16	TRBJ2-1	TGTGCCAGCTCACCACAACTAGCGGGGGGGCCGCATGAGCAGTTCTTC	CASSPQLAGGPHEQFF
TRBV15	many	TRBD1	15	TRBJ2-7	TGTGCCACCAGCAGAGAACGAGGGGGCTTTTACGAGCAGTACTTC	CATSRERGGFYEQYF
TRBV6-5	few	NA	16	TRBJ1-5	TGTGCCAGCAGTCACGGGAACATCTTGAGCAATCAGCCCCAGCATTTT	CASSHGNILSNQPQHF
TRBV7-2	many	NA	14	TRBJ2-1	TGTGCCAGCAGCTTAGGACCTAGTTCGCCCGGGCAGTTCTTC	CASSLGPSSPGQFF
TRBV12-3/TRBV12-4	NA	NA	15	TRBJ2-3	TGTGCCAGCAGTTTTCAGGGGGGGCCCACAGATACGCAGTATTTT	CASSFQGGPTDTQYF
TRBV20-1	NA	TRBD2	17	TRBJ2-5	TGCTGTGCTAGAGTGGCACTAGCGGGGAAGTCGGCGGAGACCCAGTACTTC	CCARVALAGKSAETQYF
TRBV18	NA	TRBD1	15	TRBJ2-5	TGTGCCAGCTCCCAGTCGGACAGGTACCAAGAGACCCAGTACTTC	CASSQSDRYQETQYF
TRBV5-1	few	NA	17	TRBJ2-7	TGCGCCAGCAGCTTGGTAAGAGGGGATAGGTCCGAATACGAGCAGTACTTC	CASSLVRGDRSEYEQYF
TRBV5-1	NA	NA	16	TRBJ2-4	TGCGCCAGCAGCTTGGGTGCACAGGGCTTCAAAAACATTCAGTACTTC	CASSLGAQGFKNIQYF
TRBV12-3/TRBV12-4	many	TRBD1	15	TRBJ2-1	TGTGCCAGCAGTCTCCAGGGGGACTCCTACAATGAGCAGTTCTTC	CASSLQGDSYNEQFF
TRBV30	NA	NA	14	TRBJ1-1	TGTGCCTGTAGCCCCCAATTGGTGAACACTGAAGCTTTCTTT	CACSPQLVNTEAFF
TRBV7-2	NA	TRBD1	14	TRBJ2-1	TGTGCCAGCTTTGAGGGGACAGGGCCCAATGAGCAGTTCTTC	CASFEGTGPNEQFF
TRBV6-2/TRBV6-3	NA	NA	15	TRBJ2-7	TGTGCCAGCAGTTACAGGCCACTGGGACAAGGCGAGCAGTACTTC	CASSYRPLGQGEQYF
TRBV20-1	NA	TRBD1	17	TRBJ1-5	TGCTGTGCTAGCCAGGGGGCGGCGGCCCTAAGCAATCAGCCCCAGCATTTT	CCASQGAAALSNQPQHF
TRBV20-1	many	TRBD2	15	TRBJ2-5	TGCAGTGCTCGAAGGGGACTAGCGGGGCAAGAGACCCAGTACTTC	CSARRGLAGQETQYF
TRBV21-1	NA	NA	16	TRBJ2-1	TGTGCCAGCAGCTGGAGCGACAGCATTCTTTACAATGAGCAGTTCTTC	CASSWSDSILYNEQFF
TRBV18	few	TRBD2	14	TRBJ2-5	TGTGCCAGCTCACCGGGACTAAACCAAGAGACCCAGTACTTC	CASSPGLNQETQYF
TRBV20-1	many	NA	15	TRBJ1-6	TGCAGTGCTAGGCCGGGAGGCAGGCCGAATTCACCCCTCCACTTT	CSARPGGRPNSPLHF
TRBV20-1	many	TRBD1	13	TRBJ1-2	TGCAGTGGCAACCCACCTCAGGGGGGTGGCTACACCTTC	CSGNPPQGGGYTF